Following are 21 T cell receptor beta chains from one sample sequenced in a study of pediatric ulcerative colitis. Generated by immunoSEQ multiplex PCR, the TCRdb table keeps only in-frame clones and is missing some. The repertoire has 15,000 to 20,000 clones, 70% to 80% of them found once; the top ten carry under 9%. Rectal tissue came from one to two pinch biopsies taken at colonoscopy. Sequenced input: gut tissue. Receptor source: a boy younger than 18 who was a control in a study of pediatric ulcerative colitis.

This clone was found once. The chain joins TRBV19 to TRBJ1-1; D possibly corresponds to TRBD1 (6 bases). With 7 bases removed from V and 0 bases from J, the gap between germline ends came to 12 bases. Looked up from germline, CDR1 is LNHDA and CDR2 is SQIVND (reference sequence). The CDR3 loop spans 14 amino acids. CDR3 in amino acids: CASTPDSMNTEAFF. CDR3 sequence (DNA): TGTGCCAGTACTCCGGACAGCATGAACACTGAAGCTTTCTTT.

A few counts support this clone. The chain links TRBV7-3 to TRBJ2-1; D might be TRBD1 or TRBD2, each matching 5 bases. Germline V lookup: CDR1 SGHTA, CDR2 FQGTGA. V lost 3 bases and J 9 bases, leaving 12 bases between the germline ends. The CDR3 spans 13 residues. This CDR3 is CASSLGPTSEQFF. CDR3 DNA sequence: TGTGCCAGCAGCTTGGGACCTACGAGTGAGCAGTTCTTC.

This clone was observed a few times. CDR3 in DNA: TGTGCCAGCAGCACCTGGACAGGGGACGAGCAGTACTTC. It translates to CASSTWTGDEQYF. This rearrangement joins TRBV11-2 to TRBJ2-7; 9 bases align to TRBD1. The CDR3 has 13 amino acids. The J segment lost 5 bases and the V segment lost 5 bases, leaving 4 bases of the junction unmatched. Germline values: CDR1 SGHAT, CDR2 FQNNGV.

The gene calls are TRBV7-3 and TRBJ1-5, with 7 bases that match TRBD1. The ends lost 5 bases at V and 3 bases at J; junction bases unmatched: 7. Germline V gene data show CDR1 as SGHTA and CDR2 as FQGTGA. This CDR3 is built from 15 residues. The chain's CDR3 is CASSTGDSYNQPQHF. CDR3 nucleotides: TGTGCCAGCAGCACGGGGGACAGTTACAATCAGCCCCAGCATTTT.

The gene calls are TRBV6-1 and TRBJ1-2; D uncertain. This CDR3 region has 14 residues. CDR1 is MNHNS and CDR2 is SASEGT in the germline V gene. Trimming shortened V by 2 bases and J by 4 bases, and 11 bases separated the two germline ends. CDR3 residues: CASSESTALYGYTF. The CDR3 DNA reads TGTGCCAGCAGTGAATCAACAGCGCTCTATGGCTACACCTTC.

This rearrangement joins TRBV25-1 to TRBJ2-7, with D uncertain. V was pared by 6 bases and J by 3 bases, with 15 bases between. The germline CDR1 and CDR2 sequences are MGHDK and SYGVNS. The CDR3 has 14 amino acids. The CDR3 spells CASRNPGGRYEQYF. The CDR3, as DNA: TGTGCCAGCAGAAATCCCGGCGGCCGCTACGAGCAGTACTTC.

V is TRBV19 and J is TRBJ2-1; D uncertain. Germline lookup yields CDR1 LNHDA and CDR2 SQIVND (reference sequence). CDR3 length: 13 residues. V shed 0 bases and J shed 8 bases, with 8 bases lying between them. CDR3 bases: TGTGCCAGTAGTATAGAGCATGCCCATGAGCAGTTCTTC. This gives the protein CASSIEHAHEQFF.

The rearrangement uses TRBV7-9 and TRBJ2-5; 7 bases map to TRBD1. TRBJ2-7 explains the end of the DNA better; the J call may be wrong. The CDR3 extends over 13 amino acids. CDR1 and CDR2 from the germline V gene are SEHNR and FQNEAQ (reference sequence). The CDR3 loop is CASSLYQGDEQYF. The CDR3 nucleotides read TGTGCCAGCAGCTTATACCAGGGGGACGAGCAGTACTTC.

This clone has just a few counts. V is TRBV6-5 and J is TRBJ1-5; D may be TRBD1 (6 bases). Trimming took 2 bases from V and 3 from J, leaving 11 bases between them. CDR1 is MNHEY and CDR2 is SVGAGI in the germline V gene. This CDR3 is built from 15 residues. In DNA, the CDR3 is TGTGCCAGCAGTTACAGACAGGCACACAATCAGCCCCAGCATTTT. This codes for CASSYRQAHNQPQHF.

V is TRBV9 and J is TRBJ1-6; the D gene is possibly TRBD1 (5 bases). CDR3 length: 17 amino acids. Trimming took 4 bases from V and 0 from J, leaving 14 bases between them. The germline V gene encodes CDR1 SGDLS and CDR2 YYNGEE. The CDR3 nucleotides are TGTGCCAGCAGCCAGACAGCTCATAGCTCCTATAATTCACCCCTCCACTTT. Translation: CASSQTAHSSYNSPLHF.

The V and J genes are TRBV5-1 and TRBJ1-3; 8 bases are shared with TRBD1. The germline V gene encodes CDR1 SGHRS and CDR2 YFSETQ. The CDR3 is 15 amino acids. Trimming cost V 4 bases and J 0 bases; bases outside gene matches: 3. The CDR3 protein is CASSDGTGSGNTIYF. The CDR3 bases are TGCGCCAGCAGCGATGGGACAGGCTCTGGAAACACCATATATTTT.

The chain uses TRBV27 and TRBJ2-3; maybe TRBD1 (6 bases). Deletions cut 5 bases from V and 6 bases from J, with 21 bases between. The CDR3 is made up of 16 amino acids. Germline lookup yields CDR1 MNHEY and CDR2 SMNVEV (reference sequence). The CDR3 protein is CASSGLAWTDGDTQYF. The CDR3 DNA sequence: TGTGCCAGCAGTGGATTGGCTTGGACAGATGGCGATACGCAGTATTTT.

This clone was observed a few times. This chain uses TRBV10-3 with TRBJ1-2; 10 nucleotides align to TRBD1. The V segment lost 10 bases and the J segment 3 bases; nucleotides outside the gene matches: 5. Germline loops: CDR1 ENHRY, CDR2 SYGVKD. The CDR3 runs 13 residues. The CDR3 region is CASTGTGDYGYTF. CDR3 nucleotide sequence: TGTGCCAGCACCGGGACAGGGGACTATGGCTACACCTTC.

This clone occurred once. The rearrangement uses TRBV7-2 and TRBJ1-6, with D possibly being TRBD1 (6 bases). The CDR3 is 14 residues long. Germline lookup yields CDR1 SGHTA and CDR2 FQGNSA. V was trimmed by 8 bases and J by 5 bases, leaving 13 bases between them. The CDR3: CASRSTGDNSPLHF. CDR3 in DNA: TGTGCCAGCCGTTCGACAGGCGATAATTCACCCCTCCACTTT.

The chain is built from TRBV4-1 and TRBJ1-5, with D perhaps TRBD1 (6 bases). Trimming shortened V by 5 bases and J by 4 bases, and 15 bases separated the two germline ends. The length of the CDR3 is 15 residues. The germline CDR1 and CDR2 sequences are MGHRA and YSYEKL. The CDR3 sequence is CASSYQDSLNQPQHF. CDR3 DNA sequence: TGCGCCAGCAGCTACCAGGACAGCCTAAATCAGCCCCAGCATTTT.

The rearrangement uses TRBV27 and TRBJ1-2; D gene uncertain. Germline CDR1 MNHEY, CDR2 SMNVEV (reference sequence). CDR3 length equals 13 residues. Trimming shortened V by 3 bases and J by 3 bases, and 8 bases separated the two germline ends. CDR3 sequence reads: CASSFGMDYGYTF. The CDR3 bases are TGTGCCAGCAGTTTCGGGATGGACTATGGCTACACCTTC.

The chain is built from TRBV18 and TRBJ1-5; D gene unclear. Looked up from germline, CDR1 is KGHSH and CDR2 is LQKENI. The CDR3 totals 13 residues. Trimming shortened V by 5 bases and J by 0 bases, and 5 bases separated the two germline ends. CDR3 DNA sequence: TGTGCCAGCTCAGGGGATAGCAATCAGCCCCAGCATTTT. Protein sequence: CASSGDSNQPQHF. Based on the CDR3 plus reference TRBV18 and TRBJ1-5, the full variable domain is NAGVMQNPRHLVRRRGQEARLRCSPMKGHSHVYWYRQLPEEGLKFMVYLQKENIIDESGMPKERFSAEFPKEGPSILRIQQVVRGDSAAYFCASSGDSNQPQHFGDGTRLSIL.

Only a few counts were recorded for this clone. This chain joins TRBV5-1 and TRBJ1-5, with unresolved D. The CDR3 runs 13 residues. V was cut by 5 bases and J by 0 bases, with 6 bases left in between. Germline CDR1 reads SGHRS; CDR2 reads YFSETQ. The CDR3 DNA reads TGCGCCAGCAGACCGGATAGCAATCAGCCCCAGCATTTT. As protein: CASRPDSNQPQHF.

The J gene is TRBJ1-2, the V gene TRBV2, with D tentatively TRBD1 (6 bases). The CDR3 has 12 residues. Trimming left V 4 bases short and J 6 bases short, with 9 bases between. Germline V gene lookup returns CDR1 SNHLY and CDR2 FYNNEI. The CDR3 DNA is TGTGCCAGCAGTGGGGCAGGGGATGGCTACACCTTC. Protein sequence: CASSGAGDGYTF.

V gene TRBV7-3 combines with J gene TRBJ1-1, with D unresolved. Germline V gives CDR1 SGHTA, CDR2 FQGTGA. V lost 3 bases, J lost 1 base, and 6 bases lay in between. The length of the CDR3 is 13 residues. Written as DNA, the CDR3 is TGTGCCAGCAGCTTTGGGCCGAACACTGAAGCTTTCTTT. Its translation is CASSFGPNTEAFF.

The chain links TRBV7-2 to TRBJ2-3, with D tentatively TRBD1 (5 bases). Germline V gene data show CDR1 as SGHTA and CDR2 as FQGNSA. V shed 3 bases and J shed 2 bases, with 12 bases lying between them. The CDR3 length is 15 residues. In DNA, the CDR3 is TGTGCCAGCAGCTTTCCGGACATGCCCACAGATACGCAGTATTTT. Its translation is CASSFPDMPTDTQYF.